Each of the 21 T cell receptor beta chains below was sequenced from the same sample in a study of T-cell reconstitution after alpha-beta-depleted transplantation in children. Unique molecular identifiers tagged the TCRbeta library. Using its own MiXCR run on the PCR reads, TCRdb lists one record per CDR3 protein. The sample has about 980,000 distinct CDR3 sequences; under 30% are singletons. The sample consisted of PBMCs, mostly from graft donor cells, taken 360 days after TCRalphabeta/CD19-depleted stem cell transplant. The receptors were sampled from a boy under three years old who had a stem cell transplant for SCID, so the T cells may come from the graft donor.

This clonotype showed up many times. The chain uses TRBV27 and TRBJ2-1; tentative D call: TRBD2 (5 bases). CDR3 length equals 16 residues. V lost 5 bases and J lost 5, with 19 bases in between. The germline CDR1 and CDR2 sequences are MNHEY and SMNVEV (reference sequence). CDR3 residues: CASSRTLSESNNEQFF. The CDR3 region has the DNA TGTGCCAGCAGTCGTACCCTTAGCGAGTCTAACAATGAGCAGTTCTTC.

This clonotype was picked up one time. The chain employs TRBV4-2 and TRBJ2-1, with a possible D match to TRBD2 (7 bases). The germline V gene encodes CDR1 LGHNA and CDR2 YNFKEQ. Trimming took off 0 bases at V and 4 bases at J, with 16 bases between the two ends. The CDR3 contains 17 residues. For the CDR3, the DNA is TGTGCCAGCAGCCAAGATCAGGGGACTACACAATACAATGAGCAGTTCTTC. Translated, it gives CASSQDQGTTQYNEQFF.

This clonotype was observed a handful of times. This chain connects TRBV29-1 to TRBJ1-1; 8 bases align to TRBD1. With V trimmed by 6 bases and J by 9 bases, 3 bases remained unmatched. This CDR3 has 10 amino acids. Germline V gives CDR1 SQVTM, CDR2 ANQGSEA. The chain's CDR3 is CSVDRGKAFF. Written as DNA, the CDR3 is TGCAGCGTAGACAGGGGCAAAGCTTTCTTT.

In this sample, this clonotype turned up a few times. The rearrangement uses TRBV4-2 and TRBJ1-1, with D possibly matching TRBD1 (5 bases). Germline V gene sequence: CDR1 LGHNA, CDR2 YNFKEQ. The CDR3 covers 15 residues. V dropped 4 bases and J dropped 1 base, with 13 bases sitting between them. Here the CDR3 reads CASSLTTDRNTEAFF. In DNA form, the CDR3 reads TGTGCCAGCAGCCTAACGACAGACAGGAACACTGAAGCTTTCTTT.

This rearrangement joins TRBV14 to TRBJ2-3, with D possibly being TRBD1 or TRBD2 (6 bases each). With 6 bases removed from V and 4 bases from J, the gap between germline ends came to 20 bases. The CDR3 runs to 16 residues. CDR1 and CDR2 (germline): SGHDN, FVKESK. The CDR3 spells CASSKRMTRGADTQYF. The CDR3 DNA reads TGTGCCAGCAGTAAACGGATGACTAGGGGGGCAGATACGCAGTATTTT.

CDR3 loop: CATRGSVLNQPQHF. CDR3 DNA: TGTGCCACCAGGGGGTCGGTTCTCAATCAGCCCCAGCATTTT. J is TRBJ1-5 and V is TRBV6-1, with TRBD1 matching over 7 bases. V trimming: 10 bases; J trimming: 3 bases; junction bases outside the gene matches: 9. The CDR3 length is 14 residues. The germline CDR1 and CDR2 sequences are MNHNS and SASEGT.

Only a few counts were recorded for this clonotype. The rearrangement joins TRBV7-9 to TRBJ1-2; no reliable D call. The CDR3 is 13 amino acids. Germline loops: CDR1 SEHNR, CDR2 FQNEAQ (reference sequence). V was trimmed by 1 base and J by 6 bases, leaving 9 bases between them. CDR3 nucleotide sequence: TGTGCCAGCAGCTTAGAATGGCAGGATGGCTACACCTTC. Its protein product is CASSLEWQDGYTF.

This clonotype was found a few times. The CDR3 sequence is CASSYVKGKTETQYF. DNA for the CDR3: TGTGCCAGCAGTTACGTGAAAGGGAAGACAGAGACCCAGTACTTC. The chain carries TRBV6-5 and TRBJ2-5; D is unresolved. CDR1 and CDR2 (germline): MNHEY, SVGAGI. CDR3 length: 15 residues. V lost 2 bases and J 4 bases, leaving 14 bases between the germline ends.

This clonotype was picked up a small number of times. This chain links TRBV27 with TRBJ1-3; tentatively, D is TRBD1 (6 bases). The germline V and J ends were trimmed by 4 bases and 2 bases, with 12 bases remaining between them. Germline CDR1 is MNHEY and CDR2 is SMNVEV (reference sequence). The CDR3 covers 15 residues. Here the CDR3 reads CASSSSQGTGNTIYF. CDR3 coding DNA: TGTGCCAGCAGTTCGTCCCAGGGGACTGGAAACACCATATATTTT.

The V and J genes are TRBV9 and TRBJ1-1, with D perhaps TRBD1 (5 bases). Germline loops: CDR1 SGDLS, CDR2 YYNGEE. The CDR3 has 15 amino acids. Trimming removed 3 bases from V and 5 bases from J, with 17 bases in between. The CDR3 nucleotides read TGTGCCAGCAGCGCTGGGGGAGCGGGCAGGACTGAAGCTTTCTTT. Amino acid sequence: CASSAGGAGRTEAFF.

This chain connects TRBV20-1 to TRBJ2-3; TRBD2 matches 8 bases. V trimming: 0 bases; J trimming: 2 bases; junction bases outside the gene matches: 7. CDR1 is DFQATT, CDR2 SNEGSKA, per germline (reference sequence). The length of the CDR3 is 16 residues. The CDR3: CSARDRASGLTDTQYF. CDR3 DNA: TGCAGTGCTAGAGATCGGGCTAGCGGGCTCACAGATACGCAGTATTTT.

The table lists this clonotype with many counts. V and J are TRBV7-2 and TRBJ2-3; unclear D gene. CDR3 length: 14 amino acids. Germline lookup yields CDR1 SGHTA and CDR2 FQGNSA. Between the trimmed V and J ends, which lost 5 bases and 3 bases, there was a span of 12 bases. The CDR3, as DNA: TGTGCCAGCAGCGGACCTGTCGTAACAGATACGCAGTATTTT. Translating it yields CASSGPVVTDTQYF.

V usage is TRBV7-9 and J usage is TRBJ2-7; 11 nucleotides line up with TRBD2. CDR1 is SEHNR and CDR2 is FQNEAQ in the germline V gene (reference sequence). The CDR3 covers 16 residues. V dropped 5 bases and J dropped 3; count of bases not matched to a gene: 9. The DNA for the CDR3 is TGTGCCAGCAGCCCACGGGCTAGCGGGGGGTACTACGAGCAGTACTTC. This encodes CASSPRASGGYYEQYF.

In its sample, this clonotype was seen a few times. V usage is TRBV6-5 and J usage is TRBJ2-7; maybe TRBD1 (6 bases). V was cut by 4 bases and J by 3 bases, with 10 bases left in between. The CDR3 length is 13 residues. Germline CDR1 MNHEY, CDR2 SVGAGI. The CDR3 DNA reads TGTGCCAGCAGTTGGGACACCGGCTACGAGCAGTACTTC. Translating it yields CASSWDTGYEQYF.

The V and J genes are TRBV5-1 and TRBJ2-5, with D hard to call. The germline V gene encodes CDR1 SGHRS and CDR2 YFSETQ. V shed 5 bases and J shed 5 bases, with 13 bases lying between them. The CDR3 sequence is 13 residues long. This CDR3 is CASRNWGRETQYF. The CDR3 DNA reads TGCGCCAGCAGGAATTGGGGAAGGGAGACCCAGTACTTC.

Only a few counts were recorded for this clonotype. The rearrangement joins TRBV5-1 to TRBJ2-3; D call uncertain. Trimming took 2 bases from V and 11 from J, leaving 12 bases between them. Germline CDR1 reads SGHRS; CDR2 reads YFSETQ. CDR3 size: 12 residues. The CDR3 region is CASSFSRNGQYF. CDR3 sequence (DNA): TGCGCCAGCAGCTTTTCACGCAATGGGCAGTATTTT.

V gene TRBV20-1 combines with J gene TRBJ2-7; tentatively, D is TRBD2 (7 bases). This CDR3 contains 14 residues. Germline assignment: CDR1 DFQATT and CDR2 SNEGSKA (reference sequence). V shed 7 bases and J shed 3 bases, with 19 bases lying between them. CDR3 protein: CSGTKGGGRYEQYF. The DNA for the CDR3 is TGCAGTGGGACGAAAGGGGGGGGGCGCTACGAGCAGTACTTC.

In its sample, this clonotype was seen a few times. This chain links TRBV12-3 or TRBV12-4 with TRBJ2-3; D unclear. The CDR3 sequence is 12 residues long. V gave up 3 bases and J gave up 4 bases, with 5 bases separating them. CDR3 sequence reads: CASSFNADTQYF. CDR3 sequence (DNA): TGTGCCAGCAGTTTTAACGCAGATACGCAGTATTTT.

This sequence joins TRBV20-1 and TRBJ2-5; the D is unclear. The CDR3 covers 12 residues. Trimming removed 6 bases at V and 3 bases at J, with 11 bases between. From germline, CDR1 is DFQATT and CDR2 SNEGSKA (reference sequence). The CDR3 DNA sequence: TGCAGTGCCGTAGCAAGGGAAGAGACCCAGTACTTC. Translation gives CSAVAREETQYF.

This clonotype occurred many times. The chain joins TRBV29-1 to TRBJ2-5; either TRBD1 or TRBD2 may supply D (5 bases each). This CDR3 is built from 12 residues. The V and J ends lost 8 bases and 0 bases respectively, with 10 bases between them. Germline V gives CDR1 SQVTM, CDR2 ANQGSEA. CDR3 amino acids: CSSGPYQETQYF. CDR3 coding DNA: TGCAGCTCGGGACCTTACCAAGAGACCCAGTACTTC.

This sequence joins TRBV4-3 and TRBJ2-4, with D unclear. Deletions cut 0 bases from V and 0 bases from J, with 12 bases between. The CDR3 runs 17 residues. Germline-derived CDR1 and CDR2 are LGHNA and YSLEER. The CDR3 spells CASSQDGLSLAKNIQYF. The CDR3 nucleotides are TGCGCCAGCAGCCAAGATGGTCTGTCCCTAGCCAAAAACATTCAGTACTTC.